These T cell receptor beta chains were read from a single sample in a study of OX40 agonist ivuxolimab in advanced cancers. The assay was immunoSEQ multiplex PCR, and TCRdb's table has in-frame clones only and misses some. The top ten hold roughly 4% of the sample, which has around 79,000 clones, around 90% seen once. This specimen consisted of CD4+ or CD8+ T cells sorted from blood, obtained in a trial of the OX40 agonist ivuxolimab. The receptor set was obtained from an adult with an advanced solid tumor such as melanoma, head and neck, liver or kidney cancer. The CDR3 runs from the conserved cysteine through the conserved F or W. D genes are given only for firm matches. Expanded clones are given a class, and other clones once, few, many or no size at all.

>.|TRBV18|TRBJ1-4|.
CASSPFRDPRATNEKLFF
TGTGCCAGCTCACCATTCAGGGACCCAAGGGCAACTAATGAAAAACTGTTTTTT
>.|TRBV30|TRBJ2-5|.
CAWTRGGETQYF
TGTGCCTGGACCAGGGGAGGGGAGACCCAGTACTTC
>.|TRBV11-3|TRBJ2-7|.
CASSPQVDEQYF
TGTGCCAGCAGTCCTCAGGTGGACGAGCAGTACTTC
>.|TRBV6-5|TRBJ1-5|few
CASSYPSGPQHF
TGTGCCAGCAGTTACCCCTCGGGGCCCCAGCATTTT
>TRBD2|TRBV28|TRBJ2-1|.
CASSLAGGFEFF
TGTGCCAGCAGTTTGGCGGGAGGGTTCGAGTTCTTC
>.|TRBV29-1|TRBJ1-3|.
CSVGGDGNTIYF
TGCAGCGTTGGAGGGGACGGAAACACCATATATTTT
>TRBD1|TRBV7-9|TRBJ1-5|.
CASRATGSGNQPQHF
TGTGCCAGCAGAGCGACAGGGTCAGGCAATCAGCCCCAGCATTTT
>TRBD2|TRBV6-1|TRBJ2-3|.
CASSEVAGGTDTQYF
TGTGCCAGCAGTGAAGTAGCGGGGGGCACAGATACGCAGTATTTT
>.|TRBV5-1|TRBJ2-5|once
CASSLLALQETQYF
TGCGCCAGCAGCTTATTGGCACTTCAAGAGACCCAGTACTTC
>.|TRBV6-6|TRBJ2-7|.
CASSRRGREDEQYF
TGTGCCAGCAGCAGACGGGGGAGAGAGGACGAGCAGTACTTC
>.|TRBV5-1|TRBJ2-3|.
CTSSLITGDLSTDTQYF
TGCACCAGCAGCCTAATTACCGGAGACCTAAGCACAGATACGCAGTATTTT
>.|TRBV5-6|TRBJ2-2|.
CASSLLSGMNTGELFF
TGTGCCAGCAGCTTGCTTTCCGGGATGAACACCGGGGAGCTGTTTTTT
>.|TRBV6-1|TRBJ2-7|.
CASSALGTGEQYF
TGTGCCAGCAGTGCCTTGGGGACTGGGGAGCAGTACTTC
>.|TRBV7-2|TRBJ2-7|.
CASSLSLPYEQYF
TGTGCCAGCAGCTTATCCCTACCCTACGAGCAGTACTTC
>TRBD2|TRBV7-8|TRBJ2-7|few
CASSLGTSKLYEQYF
TGTGCCAGCAGCTTAGGGACTAGCAAACTCTACGAGCAGTACTTC
>.|TRBV5-1|TRBJ1-4|.
CASKTGQSTNEKLFF
TGCGCCAGCAAAACCGGACAGTCAACTAATGAAAAACTGTTTTTT
>.|TRBV7-7|TRBJ2-1|.
CASSLRATDNEQFF
TGTGCTAGCAGCTTAAGAGCGACCGACAATGAGCAGTTCTTC
>.|TRBV27|TRBJ1-1|.
CATRDRYEAFF
TGTGCCACACGTGACAGGTATGAAGCTTTCTTT
>.|TRBV5-1|TRBJ1-2|.
CASSQTGYLNPSYTF
TGCGCCAGCAGCCAAACAGGGTACCTTAATCCGAGCTACACCTTC
>.|TRBV5-1|TRBJ1-4|.
CASSLGTEGEKLFF
TGCGCCAGCAGCTTGGGGACGGAGGGTGAAAAACTGTTTTTT
>TRBD1|TRBV5-1|TRBJ2-1|.
CASGGQGLDEQFF
TGCGCCAGCGGGGGACAGGGGCTGGATGAGCAGTTCTTC
>.|TRBV6-1|TRBJ2-5|once
CASSDKAGGRTQYF
TGTGCCAGCAGTGATAAGGCTGGGGGCAGGACCCAGTACTTC
>TRBD1|TRBV6-5|TRBJ1-2|.
CASSPRTGGNYGYTF
TGTGCCAGCAGCCCTAGGACAGGAGGAAACTATGGCTACACCTTC
>.|TRBV29-1|TRBJ2-3|.
CSARQEVTDTQYF
TGCAGCGCCCGACAGGAAGTCACAGATACGCAGTATTTT
>TRBD1|TRBV6-1|TRBJ1-5|.
CASSEAIQGHGQPQHF
TGTGCCAGCAGTGAAGCTATACAGGGGCATGGTCAGCCCCAGCATTTT
>.|TRBV10-2|TRBJ1-5|.
CASSVGGELFQPQHF
TGCGCCAGCAGTGTCGGAGGGGAGTTGTTTCAGCCCCAGCATTTT
>.|TRBV2|TRBJ2-7|.
CASSRQGGFYEQYF
TGTGCCAGCAGCCGACAGGGAGGGTTCTACGAGCAGTACTTC
>TRBD1|TRBV5-1|TRBJ2-5|once
CASSPGTEETQYF
TGCGCCAGCAGCCCAGGGACAGAAGAGACCCAGTACTTC
>.|TRBV7-8|TRBJ1-5|.
CASSLAIPDSNQPQHF
TGTGCCAGCAGCTTAGCAATCCCGGACAGCAATCAGCCCCAGCATTTT
>.|TRBV6-5|TRBJ2-7|.
CASSYTRLTYEQYF
TGTGCCAGCAGTTACACGAGACTTACCTACGAGCAGTACTTC
>.|TRBV7-9|TRBJ2-1|.
CASSSGGANNEQFF
TGTGCCAGCAGCTCGGGCGGGGCTAACAATGAGCAGTTCTTC
>.|TRBV27|TRBJ2-7|.
CASSLFSAGGSYEQYF
TGTGCCAGCAGTTTATTTTCAGCGGGTGGCTCCTACGAGCAGTACTTC
>TRBD2|TRBV7-9|TRBJ2-7|few
CASSHPGTRGYEQYF
TGTGCCAGCAGCCACCCTGGGACTAGAGGGTACGAGCAGTACTTC
>TRBD2|TRBV19|TRBJ2-1|.
CASSLRTSGTSYNEQFF
TGTGCCAGTAGTCTCCGGACTAGCGGAACCTCCTACAATGAGCAGTTCTTC
>TRBD2|TRBV14|TRBJ2-1|.
CASSQDAGLAVYNEQFF
TGTGCCAGCAGCCAAGATGCGGGGCTAGCGGTTTACAATGAGCAGTTCTTC
>.|TRBV5-1|TRBJ2-5|.
CASTPNAGTETQYF
TGCGCCAGCACCCCTAACGCGGGGACAGAGACCCAGTACTTC
>.|TRBV11-2|TRBJ2-5|.
CASSLNPLATQYF
TGTGCCAGCAGCTTAAACCCCCTGGCGACCCAGTACTTC
>TRBD1|TRBV5-8|TRBJ1-5|.
CASSHHRGQVGNQPQHF
TGTGCCAGCAGCCATCACAGGGGGCAAGTCGGCAATCAGCCCCAGCATTTT
>TRBD1|TRBV2|TRBJ1-1|once
CASTRGGAHTEAFF
TGTGCCAGCACCAGGGGGGGGGCGCACACTGAAGCTTTCTTT